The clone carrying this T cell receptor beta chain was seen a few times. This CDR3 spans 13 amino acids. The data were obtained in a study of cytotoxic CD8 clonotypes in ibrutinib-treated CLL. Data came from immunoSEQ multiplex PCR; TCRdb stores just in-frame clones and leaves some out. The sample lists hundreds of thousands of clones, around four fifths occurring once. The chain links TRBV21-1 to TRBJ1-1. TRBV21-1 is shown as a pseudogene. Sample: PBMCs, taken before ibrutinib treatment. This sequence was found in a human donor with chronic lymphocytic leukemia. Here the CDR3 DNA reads TGTGCCAGCAGCAAAGGATACCGTGACCGCGGATTCTTT. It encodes CASSKGYRDRGFF.